This is a list of T cell receptor beta chains from one sample in a study of regulatory T cells in long-lasting Graves disease. MiXCR, applied by TCRdb to the multiplex PCR reads, yields one record per CDR3 protein. The sample shows roughly 380,000 distinct CDR3 sequences, about 16% of them seen only once. The input for sequencing was peripheral blood mononuclear cells (PBMCs), taken at new diagnosis, from a patient treated with antithyroid drugs. The receptors stem from a female donor with Graves disease. Both conserved end residues are part of each CDR3. The order of the fields is J gene, V gene, CDR3 protein.

>TRBJ2-1|TRBV19
CASSDLGRRAYNEQFF
>TRBJ1-1|TRBV2
CASLDRGTEAFF
>TRBJ2-1|TRBV7-9
CVSSLMGGGYNEQFF
>TRBJ2-7|TRBV6-1
CASISDISYEQYF
>TRBJ1-4|TRBV24-1
CATSDPRGSTNEKLFF
>TRBJ2-3|TRBV2
CASSSEIDTQYF
>TRBJ2-1|TRBV20-1
CSARGFGRVSSYNEQFF
>TRBJ2-5|TRBV24-1
CATSDFRGEAQYF
>TRBJ1-6|TRBV10-3
CAISEMGGGRYSYNSPLHF
>TRBJ1-1|TRBV12-3/TRBV12-4
CASTEGAEAFF
>TRBJ1-1|TRBV3-1
CASSQGRTEAFF
>TRBJ1-5|TRBV30
CAWSVRGSNQPQHF
>TRBJ2-3|TRBV2
CAAVRGTDTQYF
>TRBJ2-2|TRBV4-1
CASSLDIGDTGELFF
>TRBJ2-1|TRBV4-1
CASSPDLDPAYNEQFF
>TRBJ2-2|TRBV20-1
CSARSGSLNTGELFF
>TRBJ2-7|TRBV15
CATSPPSKGGYEQYF
>TRBJ2-5|TRBV13
CASSLVGTTKETQYF
>TRBJ1-6|TRBV20-1
CSARDLAPKGRSPLHF
>TRBJ2-2|TRBV6-5
CASSYSKVLGPSGTGELFF
>TRBJ1-1|TRBV5-6
CASSLVMAEAFF
>TRBJ2-2|TRBV5-1
CASRGFKDTGELFF
>TRBJ1-2|TRBV12-3/TRBV12-4
CASSPRRGGYGYTF
>TRBJ1-1|TRBV14
CASSSYREDTEAFF
>TRBJ2-7|TRBV4-1
CASSRPGQATYEQYF
>TRBJ1-6|TRBV9
CASSLDRAPRYNSPLHF
>TRBJ2-1|TRBV27
CASSLFQGAQNEQFF
>TRBJ1-1|TRBV6-1
CASSAARQGATEAFF
>TRBJ1-2|TRBV5-1
CASSSDTANYGYTF
>TRBJ2-7|TRBV7-2
CASNNHRQGPPYEQYF
>TRBJ2-3|TRBV5-1
CASSSTQGTDTQYF
>TRBJ1-6|TRBV29-1
CSVGDSYNSPLHF
>TRBJ2-1|TRBV10-3
CAIRDGLAGYNEQFF
>TRBJ1-2|TRBV12-3/TRBV12-4
CASSLGGRYYGYTF
>TRBJ2-1|TRBV27
CASRPQGASPQFF
>TRBJ1-5|TRBV4-1
CASSQGAAGVSNQPQHF
>TRBJ2-7|TRBV19
CASSFRGASGFVRNPYEQYF
>TRBJ1-1|TRBV7-9
CASSLAFTVEAFF
>TRBJ1-1|TRBV20-1
CSARRSNTEAFF
>TRBJ1-4|TRBV7-9
CASSLALIPTNEKLFF
>TRBJ1-2|TRBV3-1
CASSQGAKSYGYTF
>TRBJ2-7|TRBV11-1
CASSRAAGDEQYF
>TRBJ2-7|TRBV10-1
CASSGRGTSGSNEQYF